Below, 27 T cell receptor beta chains from the same sample are listed, as sequenced in a study of T cell responses to AZD1222 COVID-19 vaccine. The method was immunoSEQ multiplex PCR; TCRdb's version includes in-frame clones alone and lacks a portion of them. Of about 180,000 clones in the sample, just over 85% were seen once. The starting material was peripheral blood, obtained on day 0 of AZD1222 vaccination. These TCRs come from an adult in good health.

The chain employs TRBV19 and TRBJ1-1, with TRBD1 as a possible D gene (6 bases). CDR1 is LNHDA, CDR2 SQIVND, per germline (reference sequence). V lost 10 bases and J 1 base, leaving 10 bases between the germline ends. The CDR3 runs to 12 residues. The CDR3 nucleotides read TGTGCCACTAAGACAGGGAACACTGAAGCTTTCTTT. Amino acid sequence: CATKTGNTEAFF.

The chain has TRBV18 and TRBJ1-3, with a tentative D call TRBD1 (5 bases). V lost 3 bases and J lost 0, with 6 bases in between. Germline loops: CDR1 KGHSH, CDR2 LQKENI. This CDR3 has 14 amino acids. CDR3 sequence reads: CASSPDTSGNTIYF. CDR3 nucleotide sequence: TGTGCCAGCTCACCGGACACCTCTGGAAACACCATATATTTT.

The genes are TRBV5-3 and TRBJ2-7; D is undetermined. TRBV5-3 is filed as an ORF, its function uncertain. V was pared by 4 bases and J by 5 bases, with 13 bases between. The CDR3 runs to 13 residues. CDR3: CARSPLPWDEQYF. The CDR3 DNA reads TGTGCCAGAAGCCCCCTGCCCTGGGACGAGCAGTACTTC.

This clone was seen only a few times. The gene calls are TRBV7-3 and TRBJ1-3; TRBD1 might be the D (5 bases). The CDR3 extends over 17 amino acids. V lost 0 bases to trimming and J lost 4 bases, with 16 bases between them. Germline V gives CDR1 SGHTA, CDR2 FQGTGA. The CDR3 region is CASSLTLRQGPGNTIYF. The DNA of the CDR3 is TGTGCCAGCAGCTTAACGTTACGCCAGGGACCGGGAAACACCATATATTTT.

The rearrangement uses TRBV11-3 and TRBJ2-7; weak D call: TRBD1 (5 bases). This CDR3 contains 14 residues. V lost 2 bases and J 0 bases, leaving 8 bases between the germline ends. The V gene's germline CDR1 is SGHNT and CDR2 YENEEA. CDR3 residues: CASSLSGNSYEQYF. The CDR3 bases are TGTGCCAGCAGCTTATCAGGGAACTCCTACGAGCAGTACTTC.

CDR3: CASSYRQNSPLHF. The CDR3 bases are TGTGCCAGCAGTTACAGACAGAATTCACCCCTCCACTTT. The chain employs TRBV6-5 and TRBJ1-6, with D tentatively TRBD1 (5 bases). CDR1 is MNHEY and CDR2 is SVGAGI in the germline V gene. V dropped 2 bases and J dropped 7 bases, with 6 bases sitting between them. CDR3 length: 13 amino acids.

The chain uses TRBV19 and TRBJ1-5, with a weak D call TRBD1 (5 bases). V lost 3 bases and J lost 7, with 19 bases in between. This CDR3 comprises 16 residues. The germline CDR1 and CDR2 sequences are LNHDA and SQIVND (reference sequence). In DNA, the CDR3 is TGTGCCAGTAGTATCCCCGGGGCATCCCTCCTCCAGCCCCAGCATTTT. It yields the protein CASSIPGASLLQPQHF.

This chain uses TRBV23-1 with TRBJ1-2; D ambiguous. TRBV23-1 is an ORF for which the function is uncertain. The length of the CDR3 is 13 residues. Trimming shortened V by 1 base and J by 2 bases, and 5 bases separated the two germline ends. The CDR3 coding sequence is TGCGCCAGCAGTCAATTGGGGAACTATGGCTACACCTTC. Translated, it gives CASSQLGNYGYTF.

This clone was detected once. The chain recombines TRBV12-5 with TRBJ2-3; 8 nucleotides align to TRBD1. Germline V CDR1 and CDR2: LGHNT, FRNRAP. V was clipped by 5 bases and J by 4 bases; unmatched bases: 11. The CDR3 consists of 16 residues. The CDR3 sequence is CASGLQTGVSADTQYF. As DNA, the CDR3 is TGTGCTAGTGGTCTCCAGACAGGGGTTAGCGCAGATACGCAGTATTTT.

The chain joins TRBV7-9 to TRBJ1-4; D is perhaps TRBD1 (5 bases). The germline gives CDR1 SEHNR, CDR2 FQNEAQ (reference sequence). This CDR3 spans 16 amino acids. V was trimmed by 3 bases and J by 5 bases, leaving 16 bases between them. CDR3 loop: CASSLGSPWGNEKLFF. In DNA form, the CDR3 reads TGTGCCAGCAGCTTGGGCAGCCCCTGGGGCAATGAAAAACTGTTTTTT.

This chain connects TRBV7-3 to TRBJ1-1; D may be TRBD1 (6 bases). This CDR3 region has 15 residues. The germline gives CDR1 SGHTA, CDR2 FQGTGA. V was pared by 5 bases and J by 6 bases, with 19 bases between. DNA of the CDR3: TGTGCCAGCAGCGCGCTACCAGGGACACTCGCTGAAGCTTTCTTT. This translates into CASSALPGTLAEAFF.

The chain carries TRBV9 and TRBJ1-6; D is perhaps TRBD1 (5 bases). Germline V gene lookup returns CDR1 SGDLS and CDR2 YYNGEE. The CDR3 contains 16 residues. V lost 3 bases, J lost 7 bases, and 17 bases lay in between. CDR3 sequence reads: CASSGGGTRGNSPLHF. For the CDR3, the DNA is TGTGCCAGCAGCGGGGGGGGAACTCGAGGGAATTCACCCCTCCACTTT.

This chain uses TRBV7-9 with TRBJ1-3, with 7 bases that match TRBD1. The CDR3 is 17 amino acids. Unmatched junction bases numbered 14, after V lost 6 bases and J lost 3 bases. CDR1 and CDR2 from the germline V gene are SEHNR and FQNEAQ (reference sequence). This CDR3 is CASRFLTGRGFGNTIYF. Here the CDR3 DNA reads TGTGCCAGCAGATTCTTGACGGGCAGGGGGTTTGGAAACACCATATATTTT.

The rearrangement joins TRBV28 to TRBJ1-1, with D maybe TRBD1 (6 bases). The CDR3 consists of 17 residues. V was trimmed by 5 bases and J by 3 bases, leaving 22 bases between them. Germline V gene data show CDR1 as MDHEN and CDR2 as SYDVKM. DNA of the CDR3: TGTGCCAGCAGTAGATATCAGGGGTATCTCCGGGACACTGAAGCTTTCTTT. Amino acid sequence: CASSRYQGYLRDTEAFF.

This chain uses TRBV5-4 with TRBJ1-6; D uncertain. The CDR3 consists of 15 residues. V lost 0 bases and J lost 0, with 4 bases in between. Per germline, CDR1 SGHNT and CDR2 YYREEE (reference sequence). CDR3 protein: CASSLDSSYNSPLHF. The CDR3 DNA reads TGTGCCAGCAGCTTGGACAGCTCCTATAATTCACCCCTCCACTTT.

V usage is TRBV2 and J usage is TRBJ2-7; TRBD1 is a possible D gene (5 bases). V was cut by 3 bases and J by 6 bases, with 15 bases left in between. Germline-derived CDR1 and CDR2 are SNHLY and FYNNEI. The CDR3 has 14 amino acids. The CDR3 nucleotides read TGTGCCAGCAGTGAGCAGGGTCTTCTAGGCGAGCAGTACTTC. Translating it yields CASSEQGLLGEQYF.

Details on this clone: This CDR3 is also generated by other DNA sequences in the sample. The chain recombines TRBV5-1 with TRBJ1-5; maybe TRBD1 (5 bases). Germline CDR1 reads SGHRS; CDR2 reads YFSETQ. This CDR3 is 15 amino acids long. V was cut by 2 bases and J by 4 bases, with 13 bases left in between. CDR3 region: CASSLDGQPNQPQHF. The CDR3 nucleotides read TGCGCCAGCAGCTTAGACGGACAACCAAATCAGCCCCAGCATTTT.

This clone appeared a single time. The chain carries TRBV29-1 and TRBJ1-2; TRBD1 matches 9 bases. With V trimmed by 2 bases and J by 2 bases, 6 bases remained unmatched. Germline V CDR1 and CDR2: SQVTM, ANQGSEA. This CDR3 is 15 amino acids long. CDR3 protein: CSVERAGQGNYGYTF. CDR3 nucleotides: TGCAGCGTTGAAAGGGCCGGACAGGGGAACTATGGCTACACCTTC.

V is TRBV27 and J is TRBJ1-5; a weak D match, TRBD1 (6 bases). Trimming stripped 6 bases from V and 2 bases from J, with 17 bases between. Germline V gene lookup returns CDR1 MNHEY and CDR2 SMNVEV (reference sequence). The CDR3 runs to 16 residues. CDR3 amino acids: CASSGQGWYGNQPQHF. Here the CDR3 DNA reads TGTGCCAGCAGCGGTCAGGGGTGGTATGGCAATCAGCCCCAGCATTTT.

This chain links TRBV5-1 with TRBJ2-1; TRBD1 or TRBD2 may be the D gene (5 bases each). Germline lookup yields CDR1 SGHRS and CDR2 YFSETQ. V lost 4 bases and J lost 6, with 17 bases in between. CDR3 length equals 15 residues. CDR3 region: CASSLGTVWGNEQFF. CDR3 nucleotide sequence: TGCGCCAGCAGCCTCGGGACCGTATGGGGCAATGAGCAGTTCTTC.

The chain is built from TRBV5-6 and TRBJ2-3, with D perhaps matching TRBD2 (5 bases). The CDR3 is 14 residues long. The germline CDR1 and CDR2 sequences are SGHDT and YYEEEE. V lost 2 bases to trimming and J lost 5 bases, with 12 bases between them. The DNA of the CDR3 is TGTGCCAGCAGCTTAACCGGGGTAGGAGATACGCAGTATTTT. Its protein product is CASSLTGVGDTQYF.

The V and J genes are TRBV6-2 or TRBV6-3 and TRBJ1-3; no clear D gene. This CDR3 is built from 13 residues. The ends were cut back, 4 bases at V and 0 bases at J, with 4 bases in the middle. The germline V gene has CDR1 MNHEY and CDR2 SVGEGT. The DNA of the CDR3 is TGTGCCAGCAGTTGGAACTCTGGAAACACCATATATTTT. Translated, it gives CASSWNSGNTIYF.

The CDR3 DNA reads as TGCGCCAGCAGTGAGAGAGGACAGAGCCTCTATGGCTACACCTTC. It specifies CASSERGQSLYGYTF. The rearrangement links TRBV10-2 to TRBJ1-2; a weak D match, TRBD1 (6 bases). CDR3 size: 15 residues. Looked up from germline, CDR1 is WSHSY and CDR2 is SAAADI. V lost 2 bases and J 4 bases, leaving 14 bases between the germline ends.

V and J are TRBV5-5 and TRBJ1-2; 8 nucleotides line up with TRBD1. In germline, CDR1 is SGHKS, CDR2 YYEKEE (reference sequence). CDR3 length equals 15 residues. The trim removed 0 bases at V and 4 bases at J, leaving 5 bases unmatched. The CDR3 region has the DNA TGTGCCAGCAGCTTGGGTCGGGACAGGCCCTATGGCTACACCTTC. Encoded protein: CASSLGRDRPYGYTF.

The J gene is TRBJ2-7, the V gene TRBV10-3; no reliable D call. V lost 2 bases and J 4 bases, leaving 6 bases between the germline ends. Germline V gene sequence: CDR1 ENHRY, CDR2 SYGVKD. The CDR3 consists of 12 residues. The CDR3 DNA is TGTGCCATCAGTGAGAAGAGTTACGAGCAGTACTTC. It is translated as CAISEKSYEQYF.

V and J are TRBV6-5 and TRBJ1-4; D is perhaps TRBD1 (5 bases). Germline CDR1 reads MNHEY; CDR2 reads SVGAGI. V was clipped by 6 bases and J by 5 bases, with 13 bases between them. The CDR3 is 14 residues long. The CDR3 region is CASRAGTDNEKLFF. DNA for the CDR3: TGTGCCAGCAGAGCGGGGACGGACAATGAAAAACTGTTTTTT.

V gene TRBV10-3 combines with J gene TRBJ1-6, with D perhaps matching TRBD1 (6 bases). Germline V gene data show CDR1 as ENHRY and CDR2 as SYGVKD. V lost 6 bases, J lost 10 bases, and 16 bases lay in between. The CDR3 loop spans 14 amino acids. In DNA, the CDR3 is TGTGCCATCAGAGGGGGAGCCTTGGGCTCACCCCTCCACTTT. Encoded protein: CAIRGGALGSPLHF.